This T cell receptor beta chain was retrieved from a study of blood T cell repertoires in COVID-19. Study-wide background: In each case, the material was cDNA or gDNA derived from T cells, B-cell-depleted T cells, or PBMCs.

Germline trimming cut 4 bases from V and 2 bases from J; bases unmatched to any gene: 2. Germline CDR1 is MNHEY and CDR2 is SVGAGI. The CDR3 contains 14 residues. Per the study methods: Amplification of reference gene primers provided the estimated nucleated cell counts. Here immunoSEQ multiplex PCR was the method, and the copy in TCRdb shows in-frame clones only, minus some. V and J calls and clone size are copied from that table; D and trimming were computed from the DNA. The sample lists over 150,000 clones; about 80% were seen once. This chain links TRBV6-5 with TRBJ1-5; 7 nucleotides match TRBD1. The TCR sequence derives from a woman aged 60-75 years with COVID-19, enrolled during active disease. Sample: peripheral blood. CDR3 loop: CASSFTGGNQPQHF. CDR3 sequence (DNA): TGTGCCAGCAGTTTTACAGGGGGCAATCAGCCCCAGCATTTT.